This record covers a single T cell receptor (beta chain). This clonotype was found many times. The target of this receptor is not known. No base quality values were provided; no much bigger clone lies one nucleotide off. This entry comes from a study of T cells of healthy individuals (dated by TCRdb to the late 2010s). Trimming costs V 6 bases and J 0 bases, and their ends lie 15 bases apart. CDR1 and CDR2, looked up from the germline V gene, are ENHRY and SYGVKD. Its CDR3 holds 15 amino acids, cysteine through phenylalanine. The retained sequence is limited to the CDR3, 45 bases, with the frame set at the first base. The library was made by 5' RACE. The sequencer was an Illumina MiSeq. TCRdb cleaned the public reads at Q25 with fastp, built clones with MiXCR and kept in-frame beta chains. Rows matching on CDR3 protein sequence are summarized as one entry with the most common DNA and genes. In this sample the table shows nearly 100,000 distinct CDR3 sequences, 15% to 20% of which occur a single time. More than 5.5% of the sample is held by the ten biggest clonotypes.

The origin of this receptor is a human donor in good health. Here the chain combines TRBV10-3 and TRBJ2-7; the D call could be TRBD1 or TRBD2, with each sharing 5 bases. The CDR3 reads CAISLGTSSSYEQYF. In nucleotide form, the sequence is TGTGCCATCAGCCTTGGGACGTCCAGCTCCTACGAGCAGTACTTC.